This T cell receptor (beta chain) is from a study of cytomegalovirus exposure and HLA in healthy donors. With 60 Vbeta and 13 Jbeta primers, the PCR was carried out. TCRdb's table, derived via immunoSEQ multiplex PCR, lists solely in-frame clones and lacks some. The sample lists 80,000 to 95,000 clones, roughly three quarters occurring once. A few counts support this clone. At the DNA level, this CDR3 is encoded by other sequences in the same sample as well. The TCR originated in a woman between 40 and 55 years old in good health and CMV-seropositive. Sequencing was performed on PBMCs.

CDR3 sequence: CASSLTGVETQYF. In nucleotides, the CDR3 is TGTGCCAGCAGCCTGACAGGGGTAGAGACCCAGTACTTC. This sequence joins TRBV13 and TRBJ2-5; 8 bases are a match to TRBD1. The CDR3 has 13 amino acids. Germline CDR1 is PRHDT and CDR2 is FYEKMQ (reference sequence). V lost 5 bases and J lost 4; bases outside the gene matches: 3.